The clone carrying this TCR beta chain has a count of ten or more. These data belong to a study of T-cell reconstitution after alpha-beta-depleted transplantation in children. This CDR3 has 13 amino acids. Trimming took 4 bases from V and 4 from J; bases not matched to a gene: 6. The germline V gene encodes CDR1 DFQATT and CDR2 SNEGSKA (reference sequence). Construction of the TCRbeta library involved unique molecular identifiers. TCRdb used MiXCR to reprocess the PCR reads, holding one entry per CDR3 protein. In the table there are 170,000 or so distinct CDR3 sequences, around 6.8% of which are singletons.

The gene calls are TRBV20-1 and TRBJ2-7; 8 bases align to TRBD2. This clonotype was obtained from a human donor who donated a stem cell graft to a child with Wiskott-Aldrich syndrome. The sequencing here drew on PBMCs from the stem cell graft donor, taken from the stem cell graft. In DNA, the CDR3 is TGCAGTGCTACACCGGGACTAGTGTACGAGCAGTACTTC. Translation gives CSATPGLVYEQYF.